The clone carrying this TCR beta chain was counted once. No antigen is known for it. The germline V and J ends were trimmed by 4 bases and 2 bases, with 12 bases remaining between them. This CDR3 has 15 amino acids. Germline loops: CDR1 LGHNA, CDR2 YNFKEQ. These data belong to a study of graft-versus-host responses after intestinal transplantation. Across the whole study: Recipients were given multivisceral, liver-intestinal, or isolated intestinal transplants. All recipients were given anti-thymocyte globulin induction, and tacrolimus and steroids were then administered for approximately 3 years.

Generated by immunoSEQ multiplex PCR, the TCRdb table keeps only in-frame clones and is missing some. Here the sample spans 130,000 to 150,000 clones, 80% to 95% being singletons. Study results and caveats: Analysis identified GvH clones in recipient marrow, with some appearing first in ileum or blood.

Sequencing was performed on unstimulated CD4+ T cells sorted from spleen or lymph node cells, taken before intestinal transplant. This receptor was obtained from a human donor who received an intestinal transplant. This chain connects TRBV4-2 to TRBJ1-5, with a tentative D call TRBD1 (6 bases). Written as DNA, the CDR3 is TGTGCCAGCAGCCGAACACAGGGACGCAATCAGCCCCAGCATTTT. The encoded protein is CASSRTQGRNQPQHF.